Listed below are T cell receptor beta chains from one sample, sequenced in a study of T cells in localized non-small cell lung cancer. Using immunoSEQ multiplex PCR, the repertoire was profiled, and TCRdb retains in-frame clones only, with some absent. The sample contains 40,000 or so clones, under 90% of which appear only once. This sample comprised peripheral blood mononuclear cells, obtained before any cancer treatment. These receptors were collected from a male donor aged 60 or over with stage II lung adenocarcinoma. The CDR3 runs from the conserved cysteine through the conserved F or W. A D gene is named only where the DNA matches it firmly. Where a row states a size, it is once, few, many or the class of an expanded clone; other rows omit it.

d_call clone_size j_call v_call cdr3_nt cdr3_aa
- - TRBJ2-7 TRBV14 TGTGCCAGCAGCCAAGAGTCTCTCTACCCGACCTACGAGCAGTACTTC CASSQESLYPTYEQYF
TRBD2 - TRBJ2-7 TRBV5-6 TGTGCCAGCAGCTCGGGACTAGCGGGAGCCTACGAGCAGTACTTC CASSSGLAGAYEQYF
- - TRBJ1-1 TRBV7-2 TGTGCCAGCAGCTTGCTTCGCACTGAAGCTTTCTTT CASSLLRTEAFF
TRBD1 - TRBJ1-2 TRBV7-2 TGTGCCAGCAGCCCAGGACAGGGGGTTATTTATGGCTACACCTTC CASSPGQGVIYGYTF
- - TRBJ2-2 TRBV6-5 TGTGCCAGCTTTGAGGCGACCGGGGAGCTGTTTTTT CASFEATGELFF
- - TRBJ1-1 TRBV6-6 TGTGCCAGCGGGGGGTACACTGAAGCTTTCTTT CASGGYTEAFF
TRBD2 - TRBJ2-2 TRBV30 TGTGCCTGGAGGCCTAGCGGGAGGGGGACCGGGGAGCTGTTTTTT CAWRPSGRGTGELFF
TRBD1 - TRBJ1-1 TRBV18 TGTGCCAGCTCACCATTGACAGGGGACTCGGCGAACACTGAAGCTTTCTTT CASSPLTGDSANTEAFF
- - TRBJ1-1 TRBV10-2 TGCGCCAGCAGTGAGGAACCGAGGGGCACTGAAGCTTTCTTT CASSEEPRGTEAFF
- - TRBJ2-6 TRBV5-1 TGCGCCAGCAGCCCCCCCCTCTCTGGGGCCAACGTCCTGACTTTC CASSPPLSGANVLTF
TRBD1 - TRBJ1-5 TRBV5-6 TGTGCCAGCAGCTTGGGACCCGGGACAGTAGGTCAGCCCCAGCATTTT CASSLGPGTVGQPQHF
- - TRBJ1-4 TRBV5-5 TGTGCCAGCACCTTAGGGATCTCAGGGGCTCGCAACGAAAAACTGTTTTTT CASTLGISGARNEKLFF
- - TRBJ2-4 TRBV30 TGTGCCTGGAGTGGGGGGATAGCCAAAAACATTCAGTACTTC CAWSGGIAKNIQYF
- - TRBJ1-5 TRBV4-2 TGTGCCAGAAGAACTATCAGGGCCCATCAGCCCCAGCATTTT CARRTIRAHQPQHF
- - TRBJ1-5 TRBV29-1 TGCAGCGTGTTTCAGGGGAAGGGGCAGCATTTT CSVFQGKGQHF
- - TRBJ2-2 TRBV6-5 TGTGCCAGCAGCGAAGGGGTCTACACCGGGGAGCTGTTTTTT CASSEGVYTGELFF
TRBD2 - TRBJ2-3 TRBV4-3 TGCGCCAGCAGCCAAACTAGCGGGAGAGAAACAGATACGCAGTATTTT CASSQTSGRETDTQYF
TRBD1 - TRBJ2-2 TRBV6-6 TGTGCCAGCAGTACAAGACAGGGGAATGCCGGGGAGCTGTTTTTT CASSTRQGNAGELFF
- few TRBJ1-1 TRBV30 TGTGCCTGGAGCCCCCAGGGGCCTATCGAAGCTTTCTTT CAWSPQGPIEAFF
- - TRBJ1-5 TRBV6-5 TGTGCCAGCAGTGGGGACGGTGTAAGCAATCAGCCCCAGCATTTT CASSGDGVSNQPQHF
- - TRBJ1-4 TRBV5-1 TGCGCCAGCAGCCCGGAGCGGGGAATTAATGAAAAACTGTTTTTT CASSPERGINEKLFF
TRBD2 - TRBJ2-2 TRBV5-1 TGCGCCAGCAGGACTAGCGGGAGTGGGGAGCTGTTTTTT CASRTSGSGELFF
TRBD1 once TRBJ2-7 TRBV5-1 TGCGCCAGCAGCTTGATACAGGGGCTTTCCGAGCAGTACTTC CASSLIQGLSEQYF
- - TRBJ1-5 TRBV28 TGTGCCAGCAGTTCGAGAGGTCGGCTAAGGCAGCCCCAGCATTTT CASSSRGRLRQPQHF
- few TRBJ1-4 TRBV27 TGTGCCAGCAGTTTGGGCAAGACCTTTAATGAAAAACTGTTTTTT CASSLGKTFNEKLFF
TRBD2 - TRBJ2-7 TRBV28 TGTGCCAGCATAGGGGCACAGACTAGCGGGAGGAGTAGCTCCTACGAGCAGTACTTC CASIGAQTSGRSSSYEQYF
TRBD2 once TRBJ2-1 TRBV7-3 TGTGCCAGCAGCTCGGGGGGTGAGCAGTTCTTC CASSSGGEQFF
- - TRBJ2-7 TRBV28 TGTGCCAGCACCCCAGTCCTGCGACGGTCCTACGAGCAGTACTTC CASTPVLRRSYEQYF
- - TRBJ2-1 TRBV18 TGTGCCAGCTCCCGAGGGGGGGCGAGCTACAATGAGCAGTTCTTC CASSRGGASYNEQFF
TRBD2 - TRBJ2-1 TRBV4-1 TGCGCCAGCAGGTGGGCGGGAGGGCCAGGTGAGCAGTTCTTC CASRWAGGPGEQFF
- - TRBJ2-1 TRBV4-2 TGTGCCAGCAGCCAAGAGCGGGCGAGCTCCTACAATGAGCAGTTCTTC CASSQERASSYNEQFF
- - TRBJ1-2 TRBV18 TGTGCCAGCTCACCGACACAGTCCTCATCGGGGGGCTACACCTTC CASSPTQSSSGGYTF
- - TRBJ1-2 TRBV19 TGTGCCAGTAGTATACCATCGCGGGGACGGTTTAACTATGGCTACACCTTC CASSIPSRGRFNYGYTF
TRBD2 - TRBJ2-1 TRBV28 TGTGCCAGCAGTTTATTTGCTAGCGGGAGTAGAAATGAGCAGTTCTTC CASSLFASGSRNEQFF
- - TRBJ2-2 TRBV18 TGTGCCAGCTCACCACTTCAGAACACCGGGGAGCTGTTTTTT CASSPLQNTGELFF
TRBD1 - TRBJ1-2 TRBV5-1 TGCGCCAGCAGCTTGGAGGCAGGGGGCCTTTTCTTTAACTATGGCTACACCTTC CASSLEAGGLFFNYGYTF